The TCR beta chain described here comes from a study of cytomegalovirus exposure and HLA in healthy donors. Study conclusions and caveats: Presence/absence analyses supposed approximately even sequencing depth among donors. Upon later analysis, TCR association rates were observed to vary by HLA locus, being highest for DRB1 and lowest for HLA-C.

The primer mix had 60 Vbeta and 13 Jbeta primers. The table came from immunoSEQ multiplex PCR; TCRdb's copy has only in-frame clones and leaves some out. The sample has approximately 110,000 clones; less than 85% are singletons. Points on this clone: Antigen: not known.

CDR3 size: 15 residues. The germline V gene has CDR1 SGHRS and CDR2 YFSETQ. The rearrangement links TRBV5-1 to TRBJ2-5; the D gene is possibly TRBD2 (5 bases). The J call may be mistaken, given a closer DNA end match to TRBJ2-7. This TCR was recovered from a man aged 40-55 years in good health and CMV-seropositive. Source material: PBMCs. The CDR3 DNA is TGCGCCAGCAGACGGGTGTACAGCGGAGACTACGAGCAGTACTTC. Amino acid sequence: CASRRVYSGDYEQYF.